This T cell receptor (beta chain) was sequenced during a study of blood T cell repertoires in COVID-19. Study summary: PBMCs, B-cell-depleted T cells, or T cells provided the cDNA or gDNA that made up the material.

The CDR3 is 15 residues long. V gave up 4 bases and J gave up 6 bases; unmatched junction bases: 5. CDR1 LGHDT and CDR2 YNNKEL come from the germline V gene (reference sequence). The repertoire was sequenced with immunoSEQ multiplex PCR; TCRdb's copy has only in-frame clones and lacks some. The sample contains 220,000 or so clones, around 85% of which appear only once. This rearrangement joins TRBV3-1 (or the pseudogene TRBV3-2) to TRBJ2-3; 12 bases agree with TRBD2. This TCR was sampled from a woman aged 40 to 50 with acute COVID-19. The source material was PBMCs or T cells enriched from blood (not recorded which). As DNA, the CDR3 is TGTGCCAGCAGCCGACTAGCGGGAGAACCGGATACGCAGTATTTT. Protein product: CASSRLAGEPDTQYF.